This is a list of T cell receptor beta chains from one sample in a study of cytomegalovirus exposure and HLA in healthy donors. This table comes from immunoSEQ multiplex PCR, and its TCRdb copy is limited to in-frame clones, with some not included. Among some 190,000 clones listed, roughly a tenth were seen once. The material sequenced was PBMCs. The receptors here all came from a woman aged 25-40 years in good health and CMV-seropositive. Each CDR3 is given with its conserved first and last residue. D genes are given only for firm matches. Not all rows give a size; the values are once, few, many and, for expanded clones, a class.

D gene | J gene | V gene | clone size | CDR3 DNA | CDR3 protein
TRBD2 | TRBJ2-7 | TRBV11-2 | - | TGTGCCAGCAGCTTAGTCCTAGCGGGAGTCTACGAGCAGTACTTC | CASSLVLAGVYEQYF
- | TRBJ1-1 | TRBV2 | - | TGTGCCAGCACCCAAGGGGGGGCCAACACTGAAGCTTTCTTT | CASTQGGANTEAFF
TRBD1 | TRBJ2-3 | TRBV7-8 | - | TGTGCCAGCAGTTCCGGGACAGCAGATACGCAGTATTTT | CASSSGTADTQYF
TRBD1 | TRBJ2-1 | TRBV13 | few | TGTGCCAGCAGCCGCGGACAGGACAATGAGCAGTTCTTC | CASSRGQDNEQFF
- | TRBJ1-4 | TRBV18 | - | TGTGCCAGCTCACCGGGACACCTAAATGAAAAACTGTTTTTT | CASSPGHLNEKLFF
- | TRBJ2-1 | TRBV7-8 | - | TGTGCCAGCAGCCGGCGGCGGAGGGCCGGAGATTACAATGAGCAGTTCTTC | CASSRRRRAGDYNEQFF
TRBD1 | TRBJ1-1 | TRBV4-1 | many | TGCGCCAGCAGCCCCTCCCGACAGGGAATGGCTGAAGCTTTCTTT | CASSPSRQGMAEAFF
TRBD1 | TRBJ1-5 | TRBV5-1 | once | TGCGCCAGCAGCCCGGGACAGGGAGATCAGCCCCAGCATTTT | CASSPGQGDQPQHF
- | TRBJ1-5 | TRBV18 | - | TGTGCCAGCTCACCGAAACTATCTAATCAGCCCCAGCATTTT | CASSPKLSNQPQHF
- | TRBJ1-2 | TRBV20-1 | - | TGCAGTGCTACAGGTTGGGATGGCTACACCTTC | CSATGWDGYTF
TRBD1 | TRBJ2-1 | TRBV9 | - | TGTGCCAGCAGCGTAGCAGGGACAGAGAAGGGGCAGTTCTTC | CASSVAGTEKGQFF
- | TRBJ2-1 | TRBV5-1 | - | TGCGCCAGCAGCTTGGCAGGCTCCTACAATGAGCAGTTCTTC | CASSLAGSYNEQFF
TRBD2 | TRBJ2-3 | TRBV5-1 | few | TGCGCCAGCAGCGCCAGCGGGAGGGCCGGTGGAGATACGCAGTATTTT | CASSASGRAGGDTQYF
- | TRBJ2-7 | TRBV7-9 | few | TGTGCCAGCAGTTCTTTCGGCGGGGCTTCCTACGAGCAGTACTTC | CASSSFGGASYEQYF
- | TRBJ1-3 | TRBV4-2 | few | TGTGCCAGCAGCCAAGATTCAGGGTCTTCTGGAAACACCATATATTTT | CASSQDSGSSGNTIYF
TRBD2 | TRBJ2-4 | TRBV2 | - | TGTGCCAGCAGTAAGGGACTAGCGAACAACATTCAGTACTTC | CASSKGLANNIQYF